What follows describes a single T cell receptor (beta chain). Its antigen is currently unknown. This sample stems from a study of graft-versus-host responses after intestinal transplantation. Using immunoSEQ multiplex PCR, the repertoire was profiled, and TCRdb retains in-frame clones only, with some absent. Here the sample spans under 25,000 clones, around nine tenths being singletons. Regarding the study as a whole: In recipient marrow, GvH clones were found, and some appeared first in ileum or blood.

Sequencing used bone marrow, obtained about 130 days after transplant. The clonotype originates from a human patient who received an intestinal transplant, so some T cells may come from the graft donor.

The CDR3 reads CASSLAGGYNSYEQYF. The CDR3 DNA reads TGCGCCAGCAGCTTGGCAGGGGGCTATAACTCCTACGAGCAGTACTTC. This chain joins TRBV5-1 and TRBJ2-7, with TRBD1 identical over 8 bases. V shed 0 bases and J 0 bases; nucleotides not matched to a gene: 5. This CDR3 has 16 amino acids. CDR1 is SGHRS and CDR2 is YFSETQ in the germline V gene. Full variable domain (outside the CDR3, taken from reference TRBV5-1 and TRBJ2-7): KAGVTQTPRYLIKTRGQQVTLSCSPISGHRSVSWYQQTPGQGLQFLFEYFSETQRNKGNFPGRFSGRQFSNSRSEMNVSTLELGDSALYLCASSLAGGYNSYEQYFGPGTRLTVT.